This T cell receptor (beta chain) is from a study of blood T cells in healthy people across ages. Turning to the study itself: About one barcoded beta molecule per two T cells was the capture yield of template switching. General study findings and limits: Both higher diversity and more naive CD4+ cells marked long-lived donors when set against aged donors. Per million T cells, TCR beta diversity dropped roughly linearly as age increased.

As regards this clonotype: The antigen is not known.

Then a second PCR, running about 6 to 12 cycles, was carried out with a sample-barcoded 5' primer and a J-beta primer mix. The template-switch adaptor, which had 12 random nucleotides, put a tag on each cDNA molecule. One entry per CDR3 protein results from TCRdb running MiXCR on the 5' RACE reads. The sample carries 600,000 to 650,000 distinct CDR3 sequences, roughly 50% recorded once. This CDR3 is built from 14 residues. Losses at the gene ends were 5 bases for V and 7 bases for J; bases not matched to a gene: 5. CDR1 is SGHVS and CDR2 is FNYEAQ in the germline V gene. V gene TRBV7-6 combines with J gene TRBJ1-2; 12 nucleotides line up with TRBD1. This clonotype was sampled from a man aged 55 to 70 in good health. The specimen was blood. CDR3 DNA sequence: TGTGCCAGCAGCATGGGACAGGGGGCTGGTGGCTACACCTTC. This codes for CASSMGQGAGGYTF. The entire variable domain, with the rest obtained from reference TRBV7-6 and TRBJ1-2, is as follows: GAGVSQSPRYKVTKRGQDVALRCDPISGHVSLYWYRQALGQGPEFLTYFNYEAQQDKSGLPNDRFSAERPEGSISTLTIQRTEQRDSAMYRCASSMGQGAGGYTFGSGTRLTVV.